A selection of T cell receptor beta chains follows, all from one sample in a study of CD8+ T cells in alopecia areata. The repertoire was sequenced with immunoSEQ multiplex PCR; TCRdb's copy has only in-frame clones and lacks some. The sample yields about 210,000 clones, around two fifths seen once. This sample comprised CD4+ T cells sorted from blood, obtained at approximately week 36, from a patient treated with tofacitinib. Receptors originate from a human donor with alopecia areata. The CDR3 runs from the conserved cysteine through the conserved F or W. D genes are given only for firm matches. Part of the rows lack a size; the others show once, few, many or a class for expanded clones.

J,D,size,V,DNA,CDR3
TRBJ2-3,NA,few,TRBV29-1,TGCAGCGTTGTAAGCAGCAGGGATACGCAGTATTTT,CSVVSSRDTQYF
TRBJ2-3,TRBD2,NA,TRBV7-8,TGTGCCAGCAGCTTACGTTGGGGAGGGGGCACAGATACGCAGTATTTT,CASSLRWGGGTDTQYF
TRBJ1-1,NA,few,TRBV2,TGTGCCAGCAGTGAGCAGACAGCAAACACTGAAGCTTTCTTT,CASSEQTANTEAFF
TRBJ1-4,NA,NA,TRBV30,TGTGCCTGGTTGCCTAAAGGGCTCACTGAAAAACTGTTTTTT,CAWLPKGLTEKLFF
TRBJ2-7,TRBD1,NA,TRBV30,TGTGCCTGGACTCGACAGGGTCAATACGAGCAGTACTTC,CAWTRQGQYEQYF
TRBJ2-7,NA,NA,TRBV27,TGTGCCAGCAGCTACCTCTCAGGGGCCGAGCAGTACTTC,CASSYLSGAEQYF
TRBJ2-1,NA,few,TRBV29-1,TGCAGCGCCTCCTCGGGGGGCGGGTTCTACAATGAGCAGTTCTTC,CSASSGGGFYNEQFF
TRBJ2-1,NA,NA,TRBV29-1,TGCAGCGTTGAAGAGGCCGGGACATCCTACAATGAGCAGTTCTTC,CSVEEAGTSYNEQFF
TRBJ1-5,NA,few,TRBV7-2,TGTGCCAGCAGCTCAAACGGGGGGCTACTCAATCAGCCCCAGCATTTT,CASSSNGGLLNQPQHF
TRBJ2-2,TRBD2,few,TRBV30,TGTGCCTGGAATAGCGGGACGAACACCGGGGAGCTGTTTTTT,CAWNSGTNTGELFF
TRBJ2-2,NA,NA,TRBV6-5,TGTGCCAGCACGACGGGACCCCCCGGGGAGCTGTTTTTT,CASTTGPPGELFF
TRBJ2-7,NA,NA,TRBV30,TGTGCCTGGAGTCGGGCGGGCCCCGGGGATTACGAGCAGTACTTC,CAWSRAGPGDYEQYF
TRBJ2-2,NA,NA,TRBV29-1,TGCAGCGCCACCGCGACTACCAGAACCGGGGAGCTGTTTTTT,CSATATTRTGELFF
TRBJ2-2,TRBD1,NA,TRBV4-2,TGTGCCAGCAGCCAAGTTGCGTATTCAGGGGGATCCGGGGAGCTGTTTTTT,CASSQVAYSGGSGELFF
TRBJ2-7,TRBD1,NA,TRBV6-1,TGTGCCAGCAGTTCGACAGGGCGAAGTCAGTACTTC,CASSSTGRSQYF
TRBJ2-2,NA,few,TRBV9,TGTGCCAGCAGCGTAGAAGGTTACACCGGGGAGCTGTTTTTT,CASSVEGYTGELFF
TRBJ2-7,NA,many,TRBV28,TGTGCCAGCAGTTTATCGCCCAGGGCTTCCTACGAGCAGTACTTC,CASSLSPRASYEQYF
TRBJ2-4,TRBD1,NA,TRBV29-1,TGCAGCGTAAATGGACAGGGGTATAGCAAAAACATTCAGTACTTC,CSVNGQGYSKNIQYF
TRBJ2-1,TRBD1,NA,TRBV29-1,TGCAGCGTACAAACAGGGGGCGAGCAGTTCTTC,CSVQTGGEQFF
TRBJ2-1,TRBD2,NA,TRBV5-1,TGCGCCAGCAGCCCGCGGGGGGTGGAGCGGCGCCATGAGCAGTTCTTC,CASSPRGVERRHEQFF
TRBJ2-1,NA,few,TRBV15,TGTGCCACCAGCTGGGGTTACAATGAGCAGTTCTTC,CATSWGYNEQFF
TRBJ2-7,TRBD2,NA,TRBV5-1,TGCGCCAGCAGCTACCTAGCGGGACTCAGTGCCTACGAGCAGTACTTC,CASSYLAGLSAYEQYF
TRBJ2-3,TRBD1,NA,TRBV6-1,TGTGCCACCGGACAGGGTCGCACAGATACGCAGTATTTT,CATGQGRTDTQYF
TRBJ2-1,TRBD2,many,TRBV5-1,TGCGCCAGCAGCATGAAGACTAGCATCAATGAGCAGTTCTTC,CASSMKTSINEQFF
TRBJ1-2,TRBD1,NA,TRBV30,TGTGCCTCCGGACAGGGTGACTATGGCTACACCTTC,CASGQGDYGYTF
TRBJ2-7,NA,NA,TRBV28,TGTGCCAGCAGGGGGTCCTACGAGCAGTACTTC,CASRGSYEQYF
TRBJ2-2,TRBD2,NA,TRBV11-2,TGTGCCAGCAGCCCCTTGAGGGAGGGGTCCGGGGAGCTGTTTTTT,CASSPLREGSGELFF
TRBJ2-7,NA,NA,TRBV19,TGTGCCAGTACCGGGCCGACTCCGACCGAGCAGTACTTC,CASTGPTPTEQYF
TRBJ2-2,NA,NA,TRBV6-6,TGTGCCAGCAGTAGTGGGAGAGGGGCGACCGGGGAGCTGTTTTTT,CASSSGRGATGELFF
TRBJ2-5,NA,once,TRBV9,TGTGCCAGCAGCGTAGCCGATGGCCTGGAGACCCAGTACTTC,CASSVADGLETQYF
TRBJ1-5,TRBD1,few,TRBV29-1,TGCAGCGCACTAACAGGGGGCGGCAATCAGCCCCAGCATTTT,CSALTGGGNQPQHF
TRBJ2-7,NA,NA,TRBV5-1,TGCGCCAGCAGCTTGGGTGTGGACACCCATCATGGGCAGTACTTC,CASSLGVDTHHGQYF
TRBJ2-3,TRBD2,NA,TRBV2,TGTGCCAGCAGTCGGGCTAGCGGGCCTTCTTTT,CASSRASGPSF
TRBJ2-2,TRBD2,NA,TRBV29-1,TGCAGCGTCTCCGCTAGCGGGAGTAATAACGGGGAGCTGTTTTTT,CSVSASGSNNGELFF
TRBJ2-3,NA,NA,TRBV11-2,TGTGCCAGCAGCTTAGTGCAGGCCATAGATACGCAGTATTTT,CASSLVQAIDTQYF
TRBJ2-6,NA,NA,TRBV2,TGTGCCAGCAGTGAATATGCTAGGGTCGGGGCCAACGTCCTGACTTTC,CASSEYARVGANVLTF
TRBJ2-5,NA,NA,TRBV29-1,TGCAGCGTTGCTGGGGGCGGGCAAGAGACCCAGTACTTC,CSVAGGGQETQYF
TRBJ2-2,NA,NA,TRBV9,TGTGCCAGCAGCGTAGCGGTGCGTACCGGGGAGCTGTTTTTT,CASSVAVRTGELFF
TRBJ2-3,TRBD2,NA,TRBV6-4,TGTGCCAGCAGCCCCGGACTAGCGAGACTAACAGATACGCAGTATTTT,CASSPGLARLTDTQYF
TRBJ1-5,NA,NA,TRBV19,TGTGCCAGTAGTATGGTTGGGGGCTCGGGCAATCAGCCCCAGCATTTT,CASSMVGGSGNQPQHF
TRBJ2-1,TRBD1,few,TRBV6-5,TGTGCCAGCCAAGGGGGCGCAATCTACAATGAGCAGTTCTTC,CASQGGAIYNEQFF
TRBJ1-1,TRBD1,NA,TRBV28,TGTGCCAGTGGGGACAGCCACACTGAAGCTTTCTTT,CASGDSHTEAFF
TRBJ2-7,TRBD2,NA,TRBV25-1,TGTGCCAGCCACCCAACTAGCGGGGCCTACGAGCAGTACTTC,CASHPTSGAYEQYF
TRBJ2-3,NA,NA,TRBV21-1,TGTGCCAGCAGCCCGCCCCCGGATAGCACAGATACGCAGTATTTT,CASSPPPDSTDTQYF
TRBJ2-3,NA,NA,TRBV5-1,TGCGCCAGCAGCTTGGTGCAGAGCAGCACAGATACGCAGTATTTT,CASSLVQSSTDTQYF
TRBJ2-3,TRBD2,NA,TRBV4-3,TGCGCCAGCAGCCAAGGGATAGGTGGGACTAGCCTAGATACGCAGTATTTT,CASSQGIGGTSLDTQYF
TRBJ1-1,NA,NA,TRBV11-2,TGTGCCAGCAGCCCCCCCGGGGCACGGAACACTGAAGCTTTCTTT,CASSPPGARNTEAFF
TRBJ2-1,NA,few,TRBV11-1,TGTGCCAGCAGCTTGAACAAGGGGGCCTACAATGAGCAGTTCTTC,CASSLNKGAYNEQFF